Below, 11 T cell receptor beta chains from the same sample are listed, as sequenced in a study of cytomegalovirus exposure and HLA in healthy donors. The study ran its PCR with 60 Vbeta and 13 Jbeta primers. Data came from immunoSEQ multiplex PCR; TCRdb stores just in-frame clones and leaves some out. The profile shows approximately 170,000 clones, around 72% of them singletons. The sequenced sample was PBMCs. The receptors stem from a middle-aged woman in good health and CMV-seropositive.

Only one count was recorded for this clone. The gene calls are TRBV9 and TRBJ1-6; D unresolved. CDR3 length: 14 residues. V was cut by 4 bases and J by 8 bases, with 13 bases left in between. Germline V gives CDR1 SGDLS, CDR2 YYNGEE. The CDR3 loop is CASSPRPLDSPLHF. The CDR3 nucleotides are TGTGCCAGCAGCCCTAGGCCCCTGGATTCACCCCTCCACTTT.

CDR3 residues: CASCDRDRDTTGELFF. CDR3 nucleotides: TGTGCCAGCTGCGACCGGGACAGGGACACCACCGGGGAGCTGTTTTTT. J is TRBJ2-2 and V is TRBV7-9; TRBD1 matches at 9 bases. CDR1 is SEHNR, CDR2 FQNEAQ, per germline (reference sequence). Germline trimming cut 8 bases from V and 4 bases from J; bases unmatched to any gene: 11. This CDR3 has 16 residues.

The V gene is TRBV6-5, the J gene TRBJ2-1, with 8 bases that match TRBD2. Germline V CDR1 and CDR2: MNHEY, SVGAGI. This CDR3 region has 15 residues. V shed 5 bases and J 4 bases; nucleotides not matched to a gene: 7. This CDR3 reads CASSTTGGRYNEQFF. In DNA form, the CDR3 reads TGTGCCAGCAGTACCACGGGGGGGAGATACAATGAGCAGTTCTTC.

The sample holds a few counts of this clone. The chain uses TRBV7-2 and TRBJ1-2, with D possibly matching TRBD1 (5 bases). The CDR3 totals 15 residues. V was cut by 6 bases and J by 5 bases, with 19 bases left in between. CDR1 is SGHTA and CDR2 is FQGNSA in the germline V gene. The CDR3 protein is CASSRTGDHSYGYTF. The DNA for the CDR3 is TGTGCCAGCAGTCGAACAGGCGACCACTCTTATGGCTACACCTTC.

Concerning this clone: Within the sample, other DNA sequences also encode this same CDR3. The V call is TRBV5-6, the J call TRBJ1-2; 7 bases are a match to TRBD1. V was pared by 3 bases and J by 4 bases, with 12 bases of the junction left unmatched. CDR1 and CDR2 (germline): SGHDT, YYEEEE. The CDR3 extends over 16 amino acids. As DNA, the CDR3 is TGTGCCAGCAGCTACGGGGGACAGCTTAACTTCTATGGCTACACCTTC. Encoded protein: CASSYGGQLNFYGYTF.

About this clone: The germline gene is not matched at one end of the junction; a read error may be the cause. The chain combines TRBV7-9 with TRBJ2-7; D call uncertain. There are 12 residues in the CDR3. Germline loops: CDR1 SEHNR, CDR2 FQNEAQ (reference sequence). CDR3 bases: TGTTCCAGCAGCCGCGACTGGTACGAGCAGTACTTC. Protein product: CSSSRDWYEQYF.

V and J are TRBV30 and TRBJ2-1, with TRBD1 matching 10 bases. This CDR3 comprises 14 residues. V shed 4 bases and J 4 bases; nucleotides not matched to a gene: 4. Germline CDR1 is GTSNPN and CDR2 is SVGIG (reference sequence). CDR3 DNA: TGTGCCTGGACGAGGACAGGGGGTTACAATGAGCAGTTCTTC. Translation: CAWTRTGGYNEQFF.

The V gene is TRBV15, the J gene TRBJ2-3; 11 bases align to TRBD2. The CDR3 length is 15 residues. Germline V gene lookup returns CDR1 LNHNV and CDR2 YYDKDF (reference sequence). The V and J ends lost 0 bases and 6 bases, in that order; junction bases with no gene match: 2. The CDR3: CATSRELAGVDTQYF. In nucleotides, the CDR3 is TGTGCCACCAGCAGAGAACTAGCGGGGGTGGATACGCAGTATTTT.

V usage is TRBV6-4 and J usage is TRBJ2-3; D possibly corresponds to TRBD2 (5 bases). The CDR3 length is 15 residues. V was cut by 1 base and J by 0 bases, with 8 bases left in between. Per the germline V gene, CDR1 is MRHNA and CDR2 is SNTAGT. CDR3 sequence: CASSDYSGSTDTQYF. Here the CDR3 DNA reads TGTGCCAGCAGTGACTATTCGGGAAGCACAGATACGCAGTATTTT.

As to this clone: Other DNA sequences from this sample encode an identical CDR3 as well. For the CDR3, the DNA is TGTGCCAGCTCCCCCGGGACAGGGGAAAGTCAGCCCCAGCATTTT. This gives the protein CASSPGTGESQPQHF. This chain uses TRBV18 with TRBJ1-5; 10 positions agree with TRBD1. In germline, CDR1 is KGHSH, CDR2 LQKENI. The CDR3 is made up of 15 amino acids. V was pared by 6 bases and J by 6 bases, with 8 bases of the junction left unmatched.

CDR3 sequence (DNA): TGTGCCAGCACGTATGGAGGGATTAGCTATGGCTACACCTTC. Amino acids: CASTYGGISYGYTF. The J gene is TRBJ1-2, the V gene TRBV9; D is unresolved. V lost 6 bases to trimming and J lost 4 bases, with 16 bases between them. The V gene's germline CDR1 is SGDLS and CDR2 YYNGEE. This CDR3 has 14 residues.